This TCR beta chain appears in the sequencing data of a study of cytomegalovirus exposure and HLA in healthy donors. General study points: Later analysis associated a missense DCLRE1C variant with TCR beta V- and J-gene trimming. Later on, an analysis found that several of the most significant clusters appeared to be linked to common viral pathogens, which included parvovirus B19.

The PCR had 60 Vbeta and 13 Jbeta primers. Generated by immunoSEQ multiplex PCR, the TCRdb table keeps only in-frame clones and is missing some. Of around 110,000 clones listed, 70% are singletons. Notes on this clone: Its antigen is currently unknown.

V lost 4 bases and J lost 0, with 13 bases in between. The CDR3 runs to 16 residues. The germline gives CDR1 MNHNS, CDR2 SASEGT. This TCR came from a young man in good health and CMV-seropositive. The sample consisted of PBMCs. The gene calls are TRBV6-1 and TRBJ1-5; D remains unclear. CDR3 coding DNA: TGTGCCAGCAGTGGGGGAGGGCAAGATAGCAATCAGCCCCAGCATTTT. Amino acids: CASSGGGQDSNQPQHF.